This TCR beta chain was identified during a study of beta chain features in type 1 diabetes. Whole-study results and caveats: TCRB rearrangement may or may not be influenced by HLA type; here this remained unresolved. Among patients with Type 1 diabetes, TCRB CDR3s were moderately but significantly shorter in every one of the four CD4+ subsets.

Staining for CD45RO/CCR7/CD25/CD127/CD95/CD27 allowed sorting of CD4+ naive, central memory, regulatory and stem cell-like memory cells. To note about this clone: Its antigen is unknown.

Investigators reverse transcribed all isolated RNA, so they sequenced expressed TCRB transcripts. Assay: immunoSEQ multiplex PCR; the TCRdb copy retains only in-frame clones and omits some. The table has over 150,000 clones, 10% seen once. The source material was central memory CD4+ T cells from blood. This clonotype was obtained from a young man with type 1 diabetes.

For the CDR3, the DNA is TGTGCCACCAGCAGAGTTTCCGGTGAGCAGTACTTC. Protein: CATSRVSGEQYF. The J gene is TRBJ2-7, the V gene TRBV15; D is ambiguous. The V end lost 1 base, the J end lost 7 bases, and 8 bases lay between the germline ends. Germline CDR1 and CDR2: LNHNV and YYDKDF (reference sequence). CDR3 size: 12 residues. Full variable domain (rest looked up from reference TRBV15 and TRBJ2-7): DAMVIQNPRYQVTQFGKPVTLSCSQTLNHNVMYWYQQKSSQAPKLLFHYYDKDFNNEADTPDNFQSRRPNTSFCFLDIRSPGLGDTAMYLCATSRVSGEQYFGPGTRLTVT.